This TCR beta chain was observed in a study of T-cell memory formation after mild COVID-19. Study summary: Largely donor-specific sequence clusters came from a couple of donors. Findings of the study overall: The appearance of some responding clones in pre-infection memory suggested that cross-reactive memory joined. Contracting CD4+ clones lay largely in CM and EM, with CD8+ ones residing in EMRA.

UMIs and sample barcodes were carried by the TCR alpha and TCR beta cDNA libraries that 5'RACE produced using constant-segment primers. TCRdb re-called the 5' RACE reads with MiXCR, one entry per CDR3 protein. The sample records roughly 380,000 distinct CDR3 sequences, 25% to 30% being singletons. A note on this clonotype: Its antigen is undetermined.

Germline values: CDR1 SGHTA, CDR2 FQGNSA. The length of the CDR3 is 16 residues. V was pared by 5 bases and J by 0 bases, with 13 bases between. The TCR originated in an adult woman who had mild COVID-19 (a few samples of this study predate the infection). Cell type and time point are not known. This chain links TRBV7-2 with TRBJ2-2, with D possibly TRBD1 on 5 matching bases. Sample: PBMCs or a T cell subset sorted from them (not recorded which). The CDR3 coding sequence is TGTGCCAGCAGCCTAAGGGGTCAATCGAACACCGGGGAGCTGTTTTTT. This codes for CASSLRGQSNTGELFF.